The TCR beta chain under discussion was sequenced for a study of low-dose radiotherapy and immunotherapy resistance in tumors. Overall study: Radiation delivery to Cohort 1 consisted of 0.5 Gy per fraction every 2 weeks, summing to 6.5 Gy. Patients received cyclophosphamide 200 mg/m2 intravenously every two weeks, the day before radiation-immunotherapy. Patients were given intravenous nivolumab 240 mg every two weeks plus ipilimumab 1 mg/kg every six weeks.

Indicated time point: before trial treatment. First-strand cDNA used TRAV- and TRBV-specific primers, covering alpha and beta chains. Using a constant-region primer together with a V-primer adapter, TCRs were subjected to around 20 PCR cycles of amplification. MiXCR was run by TCRdb on the reads, yielding one entry per CDR3 protein. The sample contains 80,000 to 90,000 distinct CDR3 sequences, about 18% of which appear only once. This clonotype appeared many times. This TCR came from a male donor with prostate cancer. The material was PBMCs, obtained before treatment.

This CDR3 reads CSASPPGGGMFQPQHF. The CDR3 DNA is TGCAGTGCTAGCCCGCCGGGGGGGGGGATGTTTCAGCCCCAGCATTTT. The chain employs TRBV20-1 and TRBJ1-5; TRBD1 might be the D (5 bases). Germline V gene sequence: CDR1 DFQATT, CDR2 SNEGSKA (reference sequence). The CDR3 consists of 16 residues. The V end was cut by 3 bases, the J end by 6 bases, with 21 bases between.